Shown below are 20 T cell receptor beta chains from a single sample sequenced in a study of OX40 agonist ivuxolimab in advanced cancers. Sequenced by immunoSEQ multiplex PCR; TCRdb stores in-frame clones only, minus some. This table has some 100,000 clones, about 90% appearing once. The specimen comprised CD4+ or CD8+ T cells sorted from blood, sampled in a trial of the OX40 agonist ivuxolimab. Every receptor here comes from an adult with an advanced solid tumor such as melanoma, head and neck, liver or kidney cancer.

The chain recombines TRBV7-2 with TRBJ1-2; D may be TRBD1 (5 bases). This CDR3 comprises 15 residues. V was shortened by 1 base and J by 6 bases, with 15 bases between the two germline ends. CDR1 is SGHTA, CDR2 FQGNSA, per germline. CDR3 in amino acids: CASSLDSGNQNGYTF. The DNA for the CDR3 is TGTGCCAGCAGCTTAGATTCAGGGAATCAAAATGGCTACACCTTC.

The V and J genes are TRBV7-9 and TRBJ1-2; TRBD1 might be the D (6 bases). The CDR3 spans 15 residues. Trimming removed 4 bases at V and 4 bases at J, with 16 bases between. Per germline, CDR1 SEHNR and CDR2 FQNEAQ (reference sequence). CDR3 nucleotide sequence: TGTGCCAGCAGCTCTAGGACGGGGGGCATCTATGGCTACACCTTC. Its translation: CASSSRTGGIYGYTF.

This chain links TRBV7-3 with TRBJ2-2; perhaps TRBD1 as D (5 bases). Trimming left V 6 bases short and J 6 bases short, with 20 bases between. Germline V gene sequence: CDR1 SGHTA, CDR2 FQGTGA. This CDR3 contains 16 residues. CDR3 amino acids: CASRLSGQGSPGELFF. The CDR3 nucleotides are TGTGCCAGCAGACTTTCAGGGCAGGGAAGTCCCGGGGAGCTGTTTTTT.

This clone occurred a few times. The V gene is TRBV4-3, the J gene TRBJ1-2, with unresolved D. This CDR3 region has 14 residues. Trimming took off 1 base at V and 4 bases at J, with 10 bases between the two ends. Germline V lookup: CDR1 LGHNA, CDR2 YSLEER. CDR3 residues: CASSQGLGTYGYTF. DNA for the CDR3: TGCGCCAGCAGCCAAGGACTAGGCACCTATGGCTACACCTTC.

The chain couples TRBV6-1 to TRBJ1-2; 12 nucleotides line up with TRBD1. The V segment lost 5 bases and the J segment 7 bases; nucleotides outside the gene matches: 8. This CDR3 is 15 amino acids long. Germline lookup yields CDR1 MNHNS and CDR2 SASEGT. The CDR3, as DNA: TGTGCCAGCAGTCCTCTGGGACAGGGGGCATTTGGCTACACCTTC. Translating gives CASSPLGQGAFGYTF.

This clone has only one observation. The rearrangement joins TRBV7-2 to TRBJ2-6; D unresolved. V shed 1 base and J shed 1 base, with 2 bases lying between them. This CDR3 has 14 amino acids. CDR1 SGHTA and CDR2 FQGNSA come from the germline V gene. DNA for the CDR3: TGTGCCAGCAGCTTAGGATCTGGGGCCAACGTCCTGACTTTC. It encodes CASSLGSGANVLTF.

This chain links TRBV7-2 with TRBJ1-4; no definite D call. The CDR3 sequence is 14 residues long. Germline V gene lookup returns CDR1 SGHTA and CDR2 FQGNSA. The ends were cut back, 6 bases at V and 0 bases at J, with 8 bases in the middle. The CDR3: CASSPWSTNEKLFF. The CDR3 coding sequence is TGTGCCAGCAGTCCGTGGTCAACTAATGAAAAACTGTTTTTT.

V and J are TRBV29-1 and TRBJ1-1; D unclear. The CDR3 loop spans 12 amino acids. V was pared by 3 bases and J by 4 bases, with 9 bases between. The germline gives CDR1 SQVTM, CDR2 ANQGSEA. The CDR3 DNA follows: TGCAGCGTTGATCGGGAGCCCACTGAAGCTTTCTTT. Its translation: CSVDREPTEAFF. Together with reference TRBV29-1 and TRBJ1-1, the CDR3 gives the full variable domain: SAVISQKPSRDICQRGTSLTIQCQVDSQVTMMFWYRQQPGQSLTLIATANQGSEATYESGFVIDKFPISRPNLTFSTLTVSNMSPEDSSIYLCSVDREPTEAFFGQGTRLTVV.

This clone came up once. V usage is TRBV18 and J usage is TRBJ1-2; D is possibly TRBD1 (5 bases). There are 15 residues in the CDR3. Trimming left V 3 bases short and J 4 bases short, with 15 bases between. Germline V gene lookup returns CDR1 KGHSH and CDR2 LQKENI. The CDR3 region is CASSPPPGTAYGYTF. The CDR3 bases are TGTGCCAGCTCACCTCCCCCCGGGACGGCCTATGGCTACACCTTC.

The chain joins TRBV7-9 to TRBJ1-2, with D maybe TRBD1 (5 bases). The CDR3 contains 11 residues. Between the trimmed V and J ends, which lost 7 bases and 13 bases, there was a span of 16 bases. The germline V gene encodes CDR1 SEHNR and CDR2 FQNEAQ (reference sequence). The CDR3 nucleotides read TGTGCCAGCACCTTCGGGACTCAGCTCACCTTC. Residues: CASTFGTQLTF.

This clone came up once. The chain uses TRBV11-2 and TRBJ1-2, with D unclear. The CDR3 contains 16 residues. The germline gives CDR1 SGHAT, CDR2 FQNNGV. V was cut by 5 bases and J by 0 bases, with 16 bases left in between. The CDR3 coding sequence is TGTGCCAGCAGCCCTCTGCCTGGGGAGGCTAACTATGGCTACACCTTC. Amino acid sequence: CASSPLPGEANYGYTF.

The chain joins TRBV15 to TRBJ1-6; D is uncertain. The germline V and J ends were trimmed by 0 bases and 6 bases, with 12 bases remaining between them. CDR1 and CDR2 (germline): LNHNV, YYDKDF (reference sequence). CDR3 length: 16 amino acids. DNA of the CDR3: TGTGCCACCAGCAGAGAGCCCGGAGAGGGTAATTCACCCCTCCACTTT. Its translation is CATSREPGEGNSPLHF.

The chain employs TRBV19 and TRBJ2-3, with unresolved D. This CDR3 has 13 residues. Between the trimmed V and J ends, which lost 4 bases and 0 bases, there was a span of 5 bases. CDR1 is LNHDA, CDR2 SQIVND, per germline (reference sequence). The CDR3 nucleotides read TGTGCCAGTAGTAAAGGTAGCACAGATACGCAGTATTTT. This codes for CASSKGSTDTQYF.

The chain is built from TRBV2 and TRBJ2-7; D perhaps matches TRBD2 (5 bases). The CDR3 length is 13 residues. V lost 5 bases, J lost 7 bases, and 15 bases lay in between. Per germline, CDR1 SNHLY and CDR2 FYNNEI. Here the CDR3 DNA reads TGTGCCAGCAGTAGCGGATCCTACGTGGAGCAGTACTTC. It translates to CASSSGSYVEQYF. Drawing the rest from reference TRBV2 and TRBJ2-7, the complete variable domain is EPEVTQTPSHQVTQMGQEVILRCVPISNHLYFYWYRQILGQKVEFLVSFYNNEISEKSEIFDDQFSVERPDGSNFTLKIRSTKLEDSAMYFCASSSGSYVEQYFGPGTRLTVT.

V usage is TRBV4-3 and J usage is TRBJ1-1; D remains unclear. The germline V gene encodes CDR1 LGHNA and CDR2 YSLEER. The CDR3 is 14 amino acids. V was cut by 1 base and J by 2 bases, with 8 bases left in between. This CDR3 is CASSQGQLNTEAFF. In DNA, the CDR3 is TGCGCCAGCAGCCAAGGGCAGCTTAACACTGAAGCTTTCTTT.

The chain is built from TRBV5-6 and TRBJ2-5; perhaps TRBD2 as D (5 bases). The V end lost 5 bases, the J end lost 9 bases, and 11 bases lay between the germline ends. CDR3 size: 11 residues. Germline-derived CDR1 and CDR2 are SGHDT and YYEEEE. CDR3 bases: TGTGCCAGCAGTACACGGAGGTCCCAGTACTTC. This codes for CASSTRRSQYF.

The chain is built from TRBV9 and TRBJ1-1, with D possibly TRBD1 on 5 matching bases. The CDR3 loop spans 14 amino acids. V lost 0 bases, J lost 1 base, and 7 bases lay in between. CDR1 SGDLS and CDR2 YYNGEE come from the germline V gene. As DNA, the CDR3 is TGTGCCAGCAGCGTAGGTGGGGCGAACACTGAAGCTTTCTTT. As protein: CASSVGGANTEAFF.

V is TRBV6-5 and J is TRBJ2-7; tentatively, D is TRBD2 (5 bases). Between the trimmed V and J ends, which lost 6 bases and 4 bases, there was a span of 19 bases. Germline lookup yields CDR1 MNHEY and CDR2 SVGAGI. CDR3 length: 15 amino acids. CDR3 DNA: TGTGCCAGCAGCTTACGAGCCGGTAGAGGGTACGAGCAGTACTTC. Translation gives CASSLRAGRGYEQYF.

The chain uses TRBV6-5 and TRBJ2-3, with D perhaps matching TRBD1 (5 bases). Trimming took 0 bases from V and 2 from J, leaving 6 bases between them. This CDR3 is 14 amino acids long. CDR1 and CDR2 from the germline V gene are MNHEY and SVGAGI. This chain's CDR3 is CASSYSGATDTQYF. Written as DNA, the CDR3 is TGTGCCAGCAGTTACTCAGGGGCCACAGATACGCAGTATTTT.

The rearrangement uses TRBV10-1 and TRBJ2-7, with TRBD1 matching over 9 bases. CDR1 WNHNN and CDR2 SYGVQD come from the germline V gene (reference sequence). The CDR3 covers 14 residues. V trimming: 3 bases; J trimming: 7 bases; junction bases outside the gene matches: 7. The CDR3 here is CASSEAQGAGEQYF. DNA for the CDR3: TGCGCCAGCAGTGAAGCACAGGGGGCGGGAGAGCAGTACTTC.